These 8 T cell receptor beta chains came from one sample sequenced in a study of blood T cells in healthy people across ages. Primers used in a second PCR of roughly 6 to 12 cycles were a sample-barcoded 5' primer and a J-beta primer mix. One entry per CDR3 protein, called by TCRdb with MiXCR from the 5' RACE reads. Of about 770,000 distinct CDR3 sequences listed, more than 40% are singletons. Sequencing used blood. All receptors derive from a man in his fifties or sixties in good health.

There are many counts of this clonotype. The chain links TRBV10-3 to TRBJ2-7; D gene unclear. Deletions cut 3 bases from V and 0 bases from J, with 0 bases between. Germline loops: CDR1 ENHRY, CDR2 SYGVKD. The CDR3 sequence is 11 residues long. The CDR3 DNA reads TGTGCCATCAGTGACTCCTACGAGCAGTACTTC. This sequence encodes CAISDSYEQYF.

This clonotype came up a few times. The chain uses TRBV4-1 and TRBJ2-3; D possibly corresponds to TRBD1 (5 bases). V shed 0 bases and J shed 14 bases, with 15 bases lying between them. The germline V gene encodes CDR1 MGHRA and CDR2 YSYEKL. The length of the CDR3 is 13 residues. The CDR3, as DNA: TGCGCCAGCAGCCAAGATGGGAAAGGGGCGGCGTATTTT. Protein product: CASSQDGKGAAYF.

This clonotype was recorded a few times. The chain links TRBV18 to TRBJ1-2; TRBD1 agrees at 9 bases. Per germline, CDR1 KGHSH and CDR2 LQKENI. The CDR3 runs to 14 residues. Unmatched junction bases numbered 2, after V lost 4 bases and J lost 2 bases. DNA for the CDR3: TGTGCCAGCTCACGGGACAGGGTAAACTATGGCTACACCTTC. It yields the protein CASSRDRVNYGYTF. The entire variable domain, with the rest obtained from reference TRBV18 and TRBJ1-2, is as follows: NAGVMQNPRHLVRRRGQEARLRCSPMKGHSHVYWYRQLPEEGLKFMVYLQKENIIDESGMPKERFSAEFPKEGPSILRIQQVVRGDSAAYFCASSRDRVNYGYTFGSGTRLTVV.

This chain joins TRBV3-1 and TRBJ2-5; a weak D match, TRBD1 (5 bases). Between the trimmed V and J ends, which lost 0 bases and 4 bases, there was a span of 18 bases. The CDR3 sequence is 17 residues long. CDR1 and CDR2 (germline): LGHDT, YNNKEL (reference sequence). In nucleotides, the CDR3 is TGTGCCAGCAGCCAAGAGAAGGGGCATGAACGTCTAGAGACCCAGTACTTC. Its protein is CASSQEKGHERLETQYF.

The genes are TRBV10-3 and TRBJ2-1; TRBD2 aligns across 11 bases. Unmatched junction bases numbered 3, after V lost 9 bases and J lost 5 bases. CDR1 ENHRY and CDR2 SYGVKD come from the germline V gene. This CDR3 is built from 13 residues. DNA of the CDR3: TGTGCCATTGGGACTAGCGGACACAATGAGCAGTTCTTC. Protein sequence: CAIGTSGHNEQFF.

The chain links TRBV20-1 to TRBJ1-3; weak D call: TRBD1 (6 bases). V lost 1 base and J lost 0, with 7 bases in between. Germline lookup yields CDR1 DFQATT and CDR2 SNEGSKA (reference sequence). The CDR3 is 14 amino acids. The CDR3 nucleotides are TGCAGTGCTAGAGCAGGGGCCTCTGGAAACACCATATATTTT. Amino acids: CSARAGASGNTIYF.

This clonotype was counted a few times. V and J are TRBV6-5 and TRBJ2-3; D unclear. This CDR3 is 13 amino acids long. Germline V gene sequence: CDR1 MNHEY, CDR2 SVGAGI. The ends were cut back, 5 bases at V and 8 bases at J, with 14 bases in the middle. CDR3 protein: CASSRNQWGTQYF. Written as DNA, the CDR3 is TGTGCCAGCAGTCGGAACCAATGGGGTACGCAGTATTTT.

The chain has TRBV13 and TRBJ1-1; no clear D. The germline V gene encodes CDR1 PRHDT and CDR2 FYEKMQ (reference sequence). Trimming removed 5 bases at V and 5 bases at J, with 9 bases between. The CDR3 is 12 amino acids. The CDR3 region has the DNA TGTGCCAGCAGCCCACAAGTGACTGAAGCTTTCTTT. Its translation: CASSPQVTEAFF.